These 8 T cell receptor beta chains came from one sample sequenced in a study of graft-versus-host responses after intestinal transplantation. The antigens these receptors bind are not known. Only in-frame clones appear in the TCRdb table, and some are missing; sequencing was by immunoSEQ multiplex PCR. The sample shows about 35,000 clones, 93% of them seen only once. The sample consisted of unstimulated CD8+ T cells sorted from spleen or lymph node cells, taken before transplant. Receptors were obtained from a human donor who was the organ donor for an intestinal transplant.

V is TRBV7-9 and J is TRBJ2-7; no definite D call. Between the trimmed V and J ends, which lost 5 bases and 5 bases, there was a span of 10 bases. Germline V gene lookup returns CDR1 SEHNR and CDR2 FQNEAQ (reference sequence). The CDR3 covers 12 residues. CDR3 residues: CASSPNRDEQYF. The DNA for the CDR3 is TGTGCCAGCAGCCCTAACAGAGACGAGCAGTACTTC. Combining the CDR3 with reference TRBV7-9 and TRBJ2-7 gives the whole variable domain DTGVSQNPRHKITKRGQNVTFRCDPISEHNRLYWYRQTLGQGPEFLTYFQNEAQLEKSRLLSDRFSAERPKGSFSTLEIQRTEQGDSAMYLCASSPNRDEQYFGPGTRLTVT.

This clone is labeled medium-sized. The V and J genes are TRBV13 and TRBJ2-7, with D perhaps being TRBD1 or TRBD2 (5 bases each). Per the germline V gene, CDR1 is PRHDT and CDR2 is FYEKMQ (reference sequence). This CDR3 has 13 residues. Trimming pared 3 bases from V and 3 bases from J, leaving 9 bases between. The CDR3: CASSFRDGYEQYF. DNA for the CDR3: TGTGCCAGCAGCTTCCGGGACGGCTACGAGCAGTACTTC.

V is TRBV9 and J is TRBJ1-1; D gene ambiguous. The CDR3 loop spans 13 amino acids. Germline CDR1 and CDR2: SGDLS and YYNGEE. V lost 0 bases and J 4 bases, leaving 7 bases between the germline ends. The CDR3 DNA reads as TGTGCCAGCAGCGTAGGGGTTAGCACTGAAGCTTTCTTT. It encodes CASSVGVSTEAFF.

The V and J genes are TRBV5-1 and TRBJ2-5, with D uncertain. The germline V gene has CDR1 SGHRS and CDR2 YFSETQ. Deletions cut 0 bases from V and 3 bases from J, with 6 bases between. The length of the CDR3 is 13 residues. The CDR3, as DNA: TGCGCCAGCAGCTTGGTAGTAGAAGAGACCCAGTACTTC. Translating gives CASSLVVEETQYF.

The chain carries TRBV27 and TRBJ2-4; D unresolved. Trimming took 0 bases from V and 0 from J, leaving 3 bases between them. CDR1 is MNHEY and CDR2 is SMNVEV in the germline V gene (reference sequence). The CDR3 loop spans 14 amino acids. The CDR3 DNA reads TGTGCCAGCAGTTTATCCAGAGCCAAAAACATTCAGTACTTC. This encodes CASSLSRAKNIQYF.

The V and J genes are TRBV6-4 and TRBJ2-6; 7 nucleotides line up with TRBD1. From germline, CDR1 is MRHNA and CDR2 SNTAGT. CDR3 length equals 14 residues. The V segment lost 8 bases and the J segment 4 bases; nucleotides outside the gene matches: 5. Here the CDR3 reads CASRPGQGANVLTF. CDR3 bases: TGTGCCAGCCGCCCGGGACAGGGGGCCAACGTCCTGACTTTC.

This chain's CDR3 is CASSLAGEAREQYF. CDR3 in DNA: TGTGCCAGCAGCTTAGCCGGGGAGGCGAGAGAGCAGTACTTC. The V call is TRBV11-2, the J call TRBJ2-7, with D perhaps matching TRBD2 (6 bases). CDR3 size: 14 residues. CDR1 and CDR2 (germline): SGHAT, FQNNGV. V gave up 1 base and J gave up 7 bases, with 14 bases separating them.

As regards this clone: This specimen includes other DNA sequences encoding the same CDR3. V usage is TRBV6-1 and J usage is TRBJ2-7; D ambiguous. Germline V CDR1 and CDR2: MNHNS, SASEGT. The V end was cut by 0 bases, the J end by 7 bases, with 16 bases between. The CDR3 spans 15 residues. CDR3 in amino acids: CASSEAPLGSREQYF. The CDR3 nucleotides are TGTGCCAGCAGTGAAGCTCCCCTAGGTTCGAGGGAGCAGTACTTC.